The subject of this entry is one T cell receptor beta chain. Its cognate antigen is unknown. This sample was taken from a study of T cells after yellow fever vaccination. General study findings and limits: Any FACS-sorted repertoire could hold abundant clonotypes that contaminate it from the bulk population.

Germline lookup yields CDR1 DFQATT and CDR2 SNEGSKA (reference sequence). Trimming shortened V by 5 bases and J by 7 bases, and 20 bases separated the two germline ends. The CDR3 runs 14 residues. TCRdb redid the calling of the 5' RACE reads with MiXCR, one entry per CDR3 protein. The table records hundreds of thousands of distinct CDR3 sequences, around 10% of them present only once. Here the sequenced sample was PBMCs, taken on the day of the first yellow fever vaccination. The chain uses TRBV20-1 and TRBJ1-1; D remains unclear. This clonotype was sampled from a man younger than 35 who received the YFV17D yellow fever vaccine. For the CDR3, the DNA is TGCAGTGCTCAACCCCCGCAGGAGTATCTTGAAGCTTTCTTT. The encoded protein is CSAQPPQEYLEAFF.